These 11 T cell receptor beta chains were all obtained from the same sample, sequenced in a study of cytomegalovirus exposure and HLA in healthy donors. PCR used 60 Vbeta primers and 13 Jbeta primers. Profiled with immunoSEQ multiplex PCR; TCRdb holds only in-frame clones, not every one. The top ten clones hold 9% to 12% of a sample with about 94,000 clones, around 84% of them seen once. The sample taken for sequencing was PBMCs. The origin of the receptors is a human donor in good health.

The CDR3 here is CASKRQSSYNEQFF. The CDR3 DNA sequence: TGCGCCAGCAAGCGCCAGAGCTCCTACAATGAGCAGTTCTTC. The rearrangement joins TRBV10-1 to TRBJ2-1; D gene unclear. The CDR3 has 14 amino acids. V dropped 7 bases and J dropped 0 bases, with 10 bases sitting between them. Germline-derived CDR1 and CDR2 are WNHNN and SYGVQD (reference sequence).

This clone was detected a few times. The chain has TRBV19 and TRBJ1-3; D perhaps matches TRBD1 (6 bases). The CDR3 contains 15 residues. Germline assignment: CDR1 LNHDA and CDR2 SQIVND (reference sequence). The V and J ends lost 6 bases and 3 bases respectively, with 15 bases between them. In DNA form, the CDR3 reads TGTGCCAGTAGCCTTACAGGGTTAGGTGGAAACACCATATATTTT. This translates into CASSLTGLGGNTIYF.

This clone was seen at least ten times. J is TRBJ2-1 and V is TRBV29-1, with TRBD2 matching 7 bases. The CDR3 is 17 amino acids. J gave up 1 base and V 4 bases, and 13 bases lay outside the gene matches. Germline V gene lookup returns CDR1 SQVTM and CDR2 ANQGSEA. This chain's CDR3 is CSVGWGAGVRSYNEQFF. The CDR3 region has the DNA TGCAGCGTTGGGTGGGGCGCGGGGGTGCGTTCCTACAATGAGCAGTTCTTC.

The gene calls are TRBV13 and TRBJ2-5; 8 nucleotides align to TRBD2. The DNA end is a closer match to TRBJ2-7, so the J assignment may be wrong. The V gene's germline CDR1 is PRHDT and CDR2 FYEKMQ (reference sequence). CDR3 length equals 14 residues. CDR3 sequence: CASSGAGGTYEQYF. The CDR3 DNA follows: TGTGCCAGCAGCGGCGCGGGGGGAACCTACGAGCAGTACTTC.

The V and J genes are TRBV14 and TRBJ2-7; 11 nucleotides agree with TRBD2. There are 15 residues in the CDR3. Germline V gives CDR1 SGHDN, CDR2 FVKESK. V was clipped by 2 bases and J by 12 bases; unmatched bases: 12. Here the CDR3 DNA reads TGTGCCAGCAGCCAACGGGGTAGCGGGAGGGCCGAGGCGTACTTC. Residues: CASSQRGSGRAEAYF.

The genes are TRBV29-1 and TRBJ1-1; 8 positions agree with TRBD1. Germline trimming cut 7 bases from V and 2 bases from J; bases unmatched to any gene: 6. The CDR3 is 13 amino acids. Germline V gives CDR1 SQVTM, CDR2 ANQGSEA. Here the CDR3 DNA reads TGCAGCGCCCTTGACAGGGGCAACACTGAAGCTTTCTTT. It encodes CSALDRGNTEAFF.

The gene calls are TRBV2 and TRBJ2-7, with 10 bases identical to TRBD2. V shed 8 bases, J shed 2 bases, and the junction held 9 bases outside the gene matches. Looked up from germline, CDR1 is SNHLY and CDR2 is FYNNEI. The length of the CDR3 is 15 residues. CDR3 sequence: CASWVSGGPTYEQYF. The DNA for the CDR3 is TGTGCCAGCTGGGTTAGCGGGGGGCCCACCTACGAGCAGTACTTC.

The chain joins TRBV4-2 to TRBJ2-1, with TRBD2 matching over 8 bases. V gave up 6 bases and J gave up 7 bases; unmatched junction bases: 8. This CDR3 is built from 14 residues. Germline V gives CDR1 LGHNA, CDR2 YNFKEQ. The CDR3 nucleotides read TGTGCCAGCAGGTTTGCGGGGGGTCGGAATGAGCAGTTCTTC. This translates into CASRFAGGRNEQFF.

V gene TRBV7-6 combines with J gene TRBJ2-3; TRBD2 aligns across 8 bases. Per the germline V gene, CDR1 is SGHVS and CDR2 is FNYEAQ. The V segment lost 1 base and the J segment 2 bases; nucleotides outside the gene matches: 5. The CDR3 covers 16 residues. This CDR3 is CASSLDQGLVTDTQYF. The DNA of the CDR3 is TGTGCCAGCAGCTTAGACCAGGGACTAGTCACAGATACGCAGTATTTT. Variable domain in full (rest from reference TRBV7-6 and TRBJ2-3): GAGVSQSPRYKVTKRGQDVALRCDPISGHVSLYWYRQALGQGPEFLTYFNYEAQQDKSGLPNDRFSAERPEGSISTLTIQRTEQRDSAMYRCASSLDQGLVTDTQYFGPGTRLTVL.

This clone is a singleton in its sample. Here the CDR3 DNA reads TGTGCCAGCAGCTCAACACTAGCGGGAGGGCCGAGTGAGCAGTTCTTC. Its translation: CASSSTLAGGPSEQFF. The chain links TRBV7-2 to TRBJ2-1; TRBD2 matches at 13 bases. V was clipped by 4 bases and J by 9 bases; unmatched bases: 9. CDR3 length equals 16 residues. Germline CDR1 and CDR2: SGHTA and FQGNSA.

The V gene is TRBV9, the J gene TRBJ2-7, with D possibly being TRBD2 (6 bases). Germline V gene data show CDR1 as SGDLS and CDR2 as YYNGEE. Trimming took 2 bases from V and 2 from J, leaving 8 bases between them. This CDR3 spans 13 amino acids. Written as DNA, the CDR3 is TGTGCCAGCAGCGTGGAGGGCACCTACGAGCAGTACTTC. This sequence encodes CASSVEGTYEQYF.